The 26 T cell receptor beta chains below come from one sample, sequenced in a study of spatial heterogeneity in lung cancer. General observations from the study: Mutation tallies in tumors tracked expanded intratumoral alpha and beta TCR counts.

TCRdb analysed the 5' RACE reads with MiXCR anew, one entry per CDR3 protein. This sample yields 13,000 or so distinct CDR3 sequences, of which approximately 5.6% are seen a single time; approximately 10% belongs to the top ten. For these receptors, no antigen is known. Time point here: sample taken at primary tumor resection. The sample here was lung tumor tissue, taken at surgery. The receptors come from a female donor with early-stage non-small cell lung cancer.

This clonotype was seen repeatedly, ten times or more. This beta chain is an off-target read within a library intended for alpha chains, so its frequency means little. The chain uses TRBV7-8 and TRBJ1-1, with D possibly matching TRBD1 (5 bases). Germline CDR1 SGHVS, CDR2 FQNEAQ. Trimming took 5 bases from V and 1 from J, leaving 11 bases between them. The CDR3 length is 14 residues. The CDR3: CASSPRAANTEAFF. CDR3 DNA sequence: TGTGCCAGCAGCCCCAGGGCCGCGAACACTGAAGCTTTCTTT.

This clonotype came up many times. This beta chain came through as a stray read in a library set up for alpha chains, and its size says little. The chain joins TRBV5-1 to TRBJ1-2; D remains ambiguous. Germline values: CDR1 SGHRS, CDR2 YFSETQ. The CDR3 covers 15 residues. Trimming left V 3 bases short and J 4 bases short, with 16 bases between. CDR3 sequence: CASSSPGRTTYGYTF. DNA for the CDR3: TGCGCCAGCAGCTCTCCGGGCAGGACGACCTATGGCTACACCTTC.

This clonotype was found many times. This beta chain represents an off-target read in a library built for alpha chains; its size is of limited meaning. The chain combines TRBV20-1 with TRBJ1-2; D gene ambiguous. The CDR3 runs to 13 residues. Germline V gene data show CDR1 as DFQATT and CDR2 as SNEGSKA (reference sequence). Trimming took 3 bases from V and 0 from J, leaving 8 bases between them. Here the CDR3 reads CSARDGSNYGYTF. The CDR3 nucleotides read TGCAGTGCTAGGGACGGTTCTAACTATGGCTACACCTTC.

This clonotype showed up many times. The size of this beta chain means little, since it is a stray read in a library made for alpha chains. V usage is TRBV12-3 or TRBV12-4 and J usage is TRBJ2-2; 8 nucleotides match TRBD1. The CDR3 spans 14 residues. The trim removed 3 bases at V and 6 bases at J, leaving 3 bases unmatched. In nucleotides, the CDR3 is TGTGCCAGCAGTTTGGACAGGGTTTCCGGGGAGCTGTTTTTT. Translating gives CASSLDRVSGELFF.

This clonotype was detected many times. This beta chain turned up in a library designed for alpha chains; as an off-target read, its abundance says little. The gene calls are TRBV20-1 and TRBJ2-3; 9 bases map to TRBD2. Germline loops: CDR1 DFQATT, CDR2 SNEGSKA (reference sequence). The CDR3 is made up of 12 amino acids. With V trimmed by 6 bases and J by 10 bases, 8 bases remained unmatched. In DNA, the CDR3 is TGCAGTGCGGTGCGGGGGGGTTTGCCGCAGTATTTT. This sequence encodes CSAVRGGLPQYF.

A remark on this clonotype: This beta chain lies outside the target of a library built for alpha chains; its clone size means little. In DNA, the CDR3 is TGTGCCAGCAGCCAAACCAGGCGGAACACTGAAGCTTTCTTT. Its translation is CASSQTRRNTEAFF. The chain has TRBV3-1 and TRBJ1-1; D uncertain. This CDR3 is built from 14 residues. Germline CDR1 LGHDT, CDR2 YNNKEL (reference sequence). Trimming left V 2 bases short and J 1 base short, with 8 bases between.

This clonotype was observed at least ten times. This beta chain was picked up by a library intended for alpha chains and is off target, so its count carries little meaning. The chain employs TRBV10-3 and TRBJ2-2, with TRBD1 as a possible D gene (5 bases). Trimming cost V 4 bases and J 1 base, with 7 bases left between them. Germline assignment: CDR1 ENHRY and CDR2 SYGVKD. CDR3 length: 14 residues. CDR3 loop: CAISVTENTGELFF. The CDR3 DNA reads TGTGCCATCAGTGTGACAGAGAACACCGGGGAGCTGTTTTTT.

This clonotype was seen at least ten times. This beta chain is an unintended read in a library built for alpha chains; its size means little. CDR3 sequence reads: CAISGQAQETQYF. CDR3 nucleotide sequence: TGTGCCATCAGTGGACAAGCACAAGAGACCCAGTACTTC. The chain is built from TRBV10-3 and TRBJ2-5, with D unclear. Germline V gene data show CDR1 as ENHRY and CDR2 as SYGVKD. V was trimmed by 4 bases and J by 2 bases, leaving 8 bases between them. The CDR3 spans 13 residues.

This clonotype has at least ten counts. This beta chain was picked up by a library intended for alpha chains and is off target, so its count carries little meaning. The chain employs TRBV18 and TRBJ2-3; 8 bases agree with TRBD2. The CDR3 extends over 17 amino acids. Germline V lookup: CDR1 KGHSH, CDR2 LQKENI. V dropped 3 bases and J dropped 6; count of bases not matched to a gene: 14. The CDR3 nucleotides are TGTGCCAGCTCACCGCGCGGGGCGGGGGGCCGCTCGGATACGCAGTATTTT. This encodes CASSPRGAGGRSDTQYF.

Regarding this clonotype: This beta chain is an off-target read within a library intended for alpha chains, so its frequency means little. This rearrangement joins TRBV15 to TRBJ2-1; 7 bases align to TRBD2. J was trimmed by 0 bases and V by 3 bases; bases with no gene match: 5. The CDR3 covers 16 residues. Germline V CDR1 and CDR2: LNHNV, YYDKDF (reference sequence). The CDR3 sequence: CATSRAGLDSYNEQFF. CDR3 nucleotides: TGTGCCACCAGCAGGGCCGGACTAGACTCCTACAATGAGCAGTTCTTC.

This clonotype was found many times. This beta chain represents an off-target read in a library built for alpha chains; its size is of limited meaning. V gene TRBV18 combines with J gene TRBJ1-1; 7 positions agree with TRBD1. Germline V gene lookup returns CDR1 KGHSH and CDR2 LQKENI. Trimming cost V 5 bases and J 1 base; bases outside gene matches: 7. CDR3 length equals 15 residues. DNA of the CDR3: TGTGCCAGCTCATTCACCGGGACAGCGAACACTGAAGCTTTCTTT. The encoded protein is CASSFTGTANTEAFF.

Points on this clonotype: This beta chain was picked up by a library intended for alpha chains and is off target, so its count carries little meaning. In nucleotides, the CDR3 is TGTGCCAGCAGTTTAGCCGGCGACTACAGCACAGATACGCAGTATTTT. This translates into CASSLAGDYSTDTQYF. The chain links TRBV28 to TRBJ2-3, with TRBD2 as a possible D gene (5 bases). Trimming cost V 2 bases and J 0 bases, with 12 bases left between them. This CDR3 has 16 amino acids. Looked up from germline, CDR1 is MDHEN and CDR2 is SYDVKM.

In this sample, this clonotype turned up many times. A library prepared for alpha chains yielded this beta chain as an off-target read; its size is of little meaning. J is TRBJ1-1 and V is TRBV20-1; D is perhaps TRBD1 (5 bases). The V end was cut by 6 bases, the J end by 4 bases, with 18 bases between. There are 14 residues in the CDR3. Germline CDR1 is DFQATT and CDR2 is SNEGSKA (reference sequence). The CDR3 DNA reads TGCAGTGCCCTGCGAGCCGGGGGTGGCACTGAAGCTTTCTTT. It is translated as CSALRAGGGTEAFF.

This clonotype was picked up many times. This beta chain is an unintended read in a library built for alpha chains; its size means little. The chain employs TRBV7-9 and TRBJ2-6, with D possibly matching TRBD1 (5 bases). This CDR3 comprises 17 residues. V was clipped by 4 bases and J by 2 bases, with 15 bases between them. Per germline, CDR1 SEHNR and CDR2 FQNEAQ (reference sequence). This chain's CDR3 is CASSSRASRAGANVLTF. As DNA, the CDR3 is TGTGCCAGCAGCTCCCGGGCCAGCAGGGCTGGGGCCAACGTCCTGACTTTC.

This clonotype was observed many times. Because this beta chain is a stray read in a library intended to capture alpha chains, its abundance should not be given much weight. The gene calls are TRBV7-2 and TRBJ1-4; unclear D gene. The V end was cut by 5 bases, the J end by 11 bases, with 12 bases between. The CDR3 spans 12 residues. In germline, CDR1 is SGHTA, CDR2 FQGNSA. CDR3 amino acids: CASSRSNGKLFF. For the CDR3, the DNA is TGTGCCAGCAGCCGCTCGAATGGGAAACTGTTTTTT.

This clonotype was detected many times. This beta chain is an off-target read within a library intended for alpha chains, so its frequency means little. The chain couples TRBV7-9 to TRBJ1-5; D possibly corresponds to TRBD1 (6 bases). The CDR3 is 14 amino acids. Per germline, CDR1 SEHNR and CDR2 FQNEAQ (reference sequence). V was pared by 3 bases and J by 2 bases, with 8 bases between. CDR3 nucleotides: TGTGCCAGCAGCTTCAACAGGGGCAATCAGCCCCAGCATTTT. Its protein product is CASSFNRGNQPQHF.

This clonotype was found many times. Within a library made for alpha chains, this beta chain is off target, and its count is uninformative. J is TRBJ2-5 and V is TRBV20-1; 8 nucleotides align to TRBD1. With V trimmed by 5 bases and J by 4 bases, 6 bases remained unmatched. Germline CDR1 DFQATT, CDR2 SNEGSKA (reference sequence). There are 13 residues in the CDR3. Here the CDR3 DNA reads TGCAGTGCTGGCGAACAGGGGGGAGAGACCCAGTACTTC. This translates into CSAGEQGGETQYF.

With regard to this clonotype: In a library made to pick up alpha chains, this beta chain is a stray read with a size that means little. The chain links TRBV11-3 to TRBJ2-7; 9 bases fit TRBD1. The length of the CDR3 is 14 residues. CDR1 is SGHNT, CDR2 YENEEA, per germline. The J segment lost 4 bases and the V segment lost 7 bases, leaving 8 bases of the junction unmatched. The DNA for the CDR3 is TGTGCCAGCAAACCGGGACAGGGTCTGTACGAGCAGTACTTC. This sequence encodes CASKPGQGLYEQYF.

This clonotype has ten or more counts. With the library built for alpha chains, this beta chain is off target and its frequency is not meaningful. The chain uses TRBV7-2 and TRBJ2-3; 7 nucleotides line up with TRBD2. The CDR3 is made up of 17 amino acids. Germline values: CDR1 SGHTA, CDR2 FQGNSA. V was clipped by 3 bases and J by 0 bases; unmatched bases: 9. The CDR3 bases are TGTGCCAGCAGCTTGTGGCTAGCGGTCCCTAGCACAGATACGCAGTATTTT. It encodes CASSLWLAVPSTDTQYF.

This clonotype was seen at least ten times. This beta chain came through as a stray read in a library set up for alpha chains, and its size says little. V gene TRBV7-3 combines with J gene TRBJ2-5, with D possibly being TRBD1 (5 bases). CDR3 length equals 13 residues. Germline CDR1 SGHTA, CDR2 FQGTGA. V was shortened by 5 bases and J by 0 bases, with 7 bases between the two germline ends. The CDR3 loop reads CASSVRDQETQYF. The CDR3 DNA reads TGTGCCAGCAGCGTCAGGGACCAAGAGACCCAGTACTTC.

This clonotype was observed at least ten times. Little can be read into the size of this beta chain, an off-target read in a library designed for alpha chains. The chain recombines TRBV5-6 with TRBJ2-6; D is possibly TRBD1 (6 bases). Trimming pared 3 bases from V and 2 bases from J, leaving 21 bases between. CDR1 and CDR2 from the germline V gene are SGHDT and YYEEEE. This CDR3 comprises 19 residues. In DNA, the CDR3 is TGTGCCAGCAGCTCCTCCTGGCGGCAGGGGCAGGCTGGGGCCAACGTCCTGACTTTC. Translation: CASSSSWRQGQAGANVLTF.

This clonotype was observed at least ten times. With the library built for alpha chains, this beta chain is off target and its frequency is not meaningful. The rearrangement joins TRBV28 to TRBJ1-5, with 7 nucleotides matching TRBD1. This CDR3 comprises 15 residues. The V segment lost 5 bases and the J segment 3 bases; nucleotides outside the gene matches: 7. Germline CDR1 MDHEN, CDR2 SYDVKM. In nucleotides, the CDR3 is TGTGCCAGCAGTGCAGGGGGTTCCGTCAATCAGCCCCAGCATTTT. Translated, it gives CASSAGGSVNQPQHF.

This clonotype was found many times. This beta chain appears as a stray read in a library generated for alpha chains; its size is not informative. V usage is TRBV11-2 and J usage is TRBJ2-1; maybe TRBD2 (5 bases). The CDR3 is made up of 16 amino acids. Per germline, CDR1 SGHAT and CDR2 FQNNGV. V lost 2 bases to trimming and J lost 9 bases, with 20 bases between them. The CDR3 DNA reads TGTGCCAGCAGCTTACTAGCTCGATTTACCTTGGGTGAGCAGTTCTTC. It yields the protein CASSLLARFTLGEQFF.

This clonotype has ten or more counts. This beta chain lies outside the target of a library built for alpha chains; its clone size means little. The chain uses TRBV24-1 and TRBJ2-3; D uncertain. The CDR3 runs 13 residues. Germline loops: CDR1 KGHDR, CDR2 SFDVKD. Trimming removed 1 base from V and 10 bases from J, with 11 bases in between. In nucleotides, the CDR3 is TGTGCCACCAGTGATTTATTAGTAACTCCGCAGTATTTT. It encodes CATSDLLVTPQYF.

As regards this clonotype: In a library made to pick up alpha chains, this beta chain is a stray read with a size that means little. The chain couples TRBV9 to TRBJ2-2; the D is unclear. The V end was cut by 0 bases, the J end by 7 bases, with 7 bases between. The CDR3 spans 13 residues. Germline loops: CDR1 SGDLS, CDR2 YYNGEE. The CDR3: CASSVGTIGELFF. The DNA for the CDR3 is TGTGCCAGCAGCGTAGGTACAATCGGGGAGCTGTTTTTT.

This clonotype was seen ten or more times. Because this beta chain is a stray read in a library intended to capture alpha chains, its abundance should not be given much weight. The rearrangement uses TRBV20-1 and TRBJ2-5; D gene ambiguous. CDR3 length equals 16 residues. Trimming stripped 7 bases from V and 1 base from J, with 22 bases between. Germline CDR1 reads DFQATT; CDR2 reads SNEGSKA (reference sequence). The CDR3 bases are TGCAGTGTCGTCCTGGGTGGCAGCCCCTTCCAAGAGACCCAGTACTTC. This codes for CSVVLGGSPFQETQYF.